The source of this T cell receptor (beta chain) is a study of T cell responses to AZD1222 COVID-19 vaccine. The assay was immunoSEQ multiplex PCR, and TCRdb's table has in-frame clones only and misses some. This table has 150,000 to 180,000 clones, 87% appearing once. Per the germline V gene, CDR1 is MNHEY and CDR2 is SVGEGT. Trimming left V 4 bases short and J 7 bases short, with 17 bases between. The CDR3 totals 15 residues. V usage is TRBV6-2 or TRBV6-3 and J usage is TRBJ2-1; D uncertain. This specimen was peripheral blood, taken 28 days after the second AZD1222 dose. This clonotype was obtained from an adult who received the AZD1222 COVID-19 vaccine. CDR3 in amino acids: CASSFTSLGINEQFF. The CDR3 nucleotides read TGTGCCAGCAGTTTCACGTCTTTGGGCATTAATGAGCAGTTCTTC.